Given below is one T cell receptor beta chain in context. What it recognizes is unknown. Sequenced by immunoSEQ multiplex PCR; TCRdb stores in-frame clones only, minus some. The profile shows some 130,000 clones, about nine tenths of them singletons. Germline lookup yields CDR1 MNHNY and CDR2 SVGAGI (reference sequence). With 5 bases clipped from V and 7 bases from J, the junction kept 8 bases outside the gene matches. This CDR3 has 15 amino acids. This entry is derived from a study of T cell responses to AZD1222 COVID-19 vaccine. Whole-study results and caveats: Dominant at 160-218 and 743-854, vaccine-associated CD4 TCRs also spanned spike. Donors skewed white British and female; clonal diversity was possibly underestimated.

This TCR came from an adult in good health. The sample in question was peripheral blood, obtained on day 0 of AZD1222 vaccination. This sequence joins TRBV6-6 and TRBJ1-6; TRBD1 matches 7 bases. The DNA of the CDR3 is TGTGCCAGCAGTCCCCCCGGGACAGTAAATTCACCCCTCCACTTT. As protein: CASSPPGTVNSPLHF.